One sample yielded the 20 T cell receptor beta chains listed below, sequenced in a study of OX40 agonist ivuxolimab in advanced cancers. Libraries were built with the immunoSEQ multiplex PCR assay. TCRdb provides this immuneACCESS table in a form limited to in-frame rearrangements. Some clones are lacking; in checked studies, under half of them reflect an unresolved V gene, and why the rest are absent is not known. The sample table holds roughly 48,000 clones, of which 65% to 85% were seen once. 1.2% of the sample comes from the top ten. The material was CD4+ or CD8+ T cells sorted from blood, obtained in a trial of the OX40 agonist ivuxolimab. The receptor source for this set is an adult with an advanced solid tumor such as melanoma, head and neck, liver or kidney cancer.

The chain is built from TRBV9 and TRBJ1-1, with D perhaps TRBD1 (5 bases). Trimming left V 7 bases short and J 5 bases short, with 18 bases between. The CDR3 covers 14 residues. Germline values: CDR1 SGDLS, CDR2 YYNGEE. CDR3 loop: CASRPRVGETEAFF. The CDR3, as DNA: TGTGCCAGCCGTCCCAGGGTAGGGGAAACTGAAGCTTTCTTT.

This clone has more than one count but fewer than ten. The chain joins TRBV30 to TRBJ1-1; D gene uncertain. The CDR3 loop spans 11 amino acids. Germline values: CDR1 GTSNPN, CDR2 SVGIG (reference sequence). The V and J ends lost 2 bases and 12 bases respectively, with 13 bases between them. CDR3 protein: CAWSPPSVPFF. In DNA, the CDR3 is TGTGCCTGGAGTCCACCGTCGGTACCTTTCTTT.

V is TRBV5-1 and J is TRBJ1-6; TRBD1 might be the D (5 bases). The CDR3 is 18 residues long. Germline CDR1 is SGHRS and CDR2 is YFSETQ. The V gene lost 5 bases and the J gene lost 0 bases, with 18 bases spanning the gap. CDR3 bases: TGCGCCAGCAGTGCTCCGAAGACAGCTAGCTCCTATAATTCACCCCTCCACTTT. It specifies CASSAPKTASSYNSPLHF. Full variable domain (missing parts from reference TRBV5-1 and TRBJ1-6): KAGVTQTPRYLIKTRGQQVTLSCSPISGHRSVSWYQQTPGQGLQFLFEYFSETQRNKGNFPGRFSGRQFSNSRSEMNVSTLELGDSALYLCASSAPKTASSYNSPLHFGNGTRLTVT.

The CDR3 here is CASSDSSKGYF. The DNA of the CDR3 is TGTGCCAGCAGTGATTCTAGCAAGGGCTACTTC. This chain uses TRBV2 with TRBJ2-7, with a tentative D call TRBD2 (5 bases). Per germline, CDR1 SNHLY and CDR2 FYNNEI. The V gene lost 3 bases and the J gene lost 13 bases, with 13 bases spanning the gap. The CDR3 runs 11 residues.

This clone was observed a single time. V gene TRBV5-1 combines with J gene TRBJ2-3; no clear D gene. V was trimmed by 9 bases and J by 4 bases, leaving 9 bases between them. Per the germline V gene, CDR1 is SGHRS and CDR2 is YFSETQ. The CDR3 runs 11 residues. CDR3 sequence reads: CATQGPDTQYF. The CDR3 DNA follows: TGCGCCACCCAAGGACCAGATACGCAGTATTTT. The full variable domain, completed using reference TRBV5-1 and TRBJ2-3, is KAGVTQTPRYLIKTRGQQVTLSCSPISGHRSVSWYQQTPGQGLQFLFEYFSETQRNKGNFPGRFSGRQFSNSRSEMNVSTLELGDSALYLCATQGPDTQYFGPGTRLTVL.

CDR3 nucleotide sequence: TGTGCCAGTAGTATAACGGGGTTCGAGCCCTTTGAAAAACTGTTTTTT. Translating it yields CASSITGFEPFEKLFF. The chain joins TRBV19 to TRBJ1-4, with D unclear. Germline V lookup: CDR1 LNHDA, CDR2 SQIVND (reference sequence). V lost 2 bases, J lost 7 bases, and 17 bases lay in between. The CDR3 sequence is 16 residues long.

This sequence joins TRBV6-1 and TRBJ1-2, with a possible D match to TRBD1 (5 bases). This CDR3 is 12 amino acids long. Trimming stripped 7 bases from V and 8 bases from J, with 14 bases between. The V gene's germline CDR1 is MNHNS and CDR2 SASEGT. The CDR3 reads CASMWGSRGYTF. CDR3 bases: TGTGCCAGCATGTGGGGGTCTCGCGGCTACACCTTC.

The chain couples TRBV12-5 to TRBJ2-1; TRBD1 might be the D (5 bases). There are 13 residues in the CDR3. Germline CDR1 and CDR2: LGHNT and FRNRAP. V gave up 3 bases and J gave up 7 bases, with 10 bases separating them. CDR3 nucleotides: TGTGCTAGTGGTTTTTGGGGCCGGAATGAGCAGTTCTTC. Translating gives CASGFWGRNEQFF.

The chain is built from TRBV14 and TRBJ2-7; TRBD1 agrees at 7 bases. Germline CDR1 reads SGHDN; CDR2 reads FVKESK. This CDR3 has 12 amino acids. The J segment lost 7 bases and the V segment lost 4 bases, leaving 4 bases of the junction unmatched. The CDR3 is CASSPRTGEQYF. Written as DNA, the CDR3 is TGTGCCAGCAGCCCCAGGACAGGAGAGCAGTACTTC.

In DNA, the CDR3 is TGTGCCAGCTCCCCGAGAGGGGGTAGGGAAAAACTGTTTTTT. This translates into CASSPRGGREKLFF. This chain links TRBV18 with TRBJ1-4; D is perhaps TRBD1 (6 bases). V was cut by 6 bases and J by 8 bases, with 16 bases left in between. From germline, CDR1 is KGHSH and CDR2 LQKENI. This CDR3 comprises 14 residues.

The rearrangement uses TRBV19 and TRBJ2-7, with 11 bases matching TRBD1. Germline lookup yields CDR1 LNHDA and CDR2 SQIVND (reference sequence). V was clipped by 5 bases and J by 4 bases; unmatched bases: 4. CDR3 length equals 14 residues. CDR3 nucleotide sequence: TGTGCCAGTAGTGACCGGGACAGGGGGTACGAGCAGTACTTC. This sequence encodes CASSDRDRGYEQYF.

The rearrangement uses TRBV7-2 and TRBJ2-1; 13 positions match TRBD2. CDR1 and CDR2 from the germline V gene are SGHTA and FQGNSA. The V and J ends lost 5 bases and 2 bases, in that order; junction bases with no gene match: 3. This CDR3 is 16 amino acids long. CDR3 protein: CASSLGLAGAYNEQFF. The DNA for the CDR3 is TGTGCCAGCAGCCTTGGACTAGCGGGAGCCTACAATGAGCAGTTCTTC.

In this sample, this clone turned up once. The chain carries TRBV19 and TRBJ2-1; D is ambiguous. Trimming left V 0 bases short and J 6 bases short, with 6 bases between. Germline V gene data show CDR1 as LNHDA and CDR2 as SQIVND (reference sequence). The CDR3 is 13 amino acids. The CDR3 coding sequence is TGTGCCAGTAGTATAGATCCCCGCAATGAGCAGTTCTTC. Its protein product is CASSIDPRNEQFF.

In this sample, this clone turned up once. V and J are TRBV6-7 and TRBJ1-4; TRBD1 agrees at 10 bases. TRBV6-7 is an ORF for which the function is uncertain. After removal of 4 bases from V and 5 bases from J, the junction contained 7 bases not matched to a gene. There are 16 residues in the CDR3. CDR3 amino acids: CASSCEDRGPNEKLFF. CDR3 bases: TGTGCCAGCAGTTGCGAAGACAGGGGGCCGAATGAAAAACTGTTTTTT.

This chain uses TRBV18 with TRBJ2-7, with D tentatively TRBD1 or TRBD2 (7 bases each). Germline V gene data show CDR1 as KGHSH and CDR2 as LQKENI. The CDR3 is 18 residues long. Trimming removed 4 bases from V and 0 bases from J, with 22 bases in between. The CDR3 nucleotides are TGTGCCAGCTCACGAACCGCCATGACAGGGAGGGGCTCCTACGAGCAGTACTTC. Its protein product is CASSRTAMTGRGSYEQYF.

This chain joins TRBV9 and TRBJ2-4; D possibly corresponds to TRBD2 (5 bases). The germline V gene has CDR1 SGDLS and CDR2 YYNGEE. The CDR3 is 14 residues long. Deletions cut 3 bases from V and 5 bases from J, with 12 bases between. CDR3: CASSATSRENIQYF. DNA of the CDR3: TGTGCCAGCAGCGCCACCTCGCGGGAAAACATTCAGTACTTC. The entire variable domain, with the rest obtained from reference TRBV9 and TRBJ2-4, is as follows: DSGVTQTPKHLITATGQRVTLRCSPRSGDLSVYWYQQSLDQGLQFLIQYYNGEERAKGNILERFSAQQFPDLHSELNLSSLELGDSALYFCASSATSRENIQYFGAGTRLSVL.

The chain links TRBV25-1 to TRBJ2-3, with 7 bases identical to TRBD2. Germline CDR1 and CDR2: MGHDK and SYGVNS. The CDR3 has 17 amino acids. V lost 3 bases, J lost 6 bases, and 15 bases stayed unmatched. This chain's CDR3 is CASSDPKRRGTPDTQYF. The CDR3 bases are TGTGCCAGCAGTGACCCGAAAAGGCGGGGGACTCCGGATACGCAGTATTTT. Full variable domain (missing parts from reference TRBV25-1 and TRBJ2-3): EADIYQTPRYLVIGTGKKITLECSQTMGHDKMYWYQQDPGMELHLIHYSYGVNSTEKGDLSSESTVSRIRTEHFPLTLESARPSHTSQYLCASSDPKRRGTPDTQYFGPGTRLTVL.

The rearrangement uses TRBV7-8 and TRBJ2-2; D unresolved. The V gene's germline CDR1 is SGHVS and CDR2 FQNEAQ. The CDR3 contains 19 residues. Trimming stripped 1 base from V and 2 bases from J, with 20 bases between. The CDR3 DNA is TGTGCCAGCAGCTTAGTCCGTGCCTACAATCGGAGAAACACCGGGGAGCTGTTTTTT. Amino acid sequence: CASSLVRAYNRRNTGELFF.

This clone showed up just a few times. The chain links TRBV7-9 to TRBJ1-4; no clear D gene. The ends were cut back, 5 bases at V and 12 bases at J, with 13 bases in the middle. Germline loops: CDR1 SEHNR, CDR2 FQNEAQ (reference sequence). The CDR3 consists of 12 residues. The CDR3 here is CASSPWGGELFF. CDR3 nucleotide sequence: TGTGCCAGCAGCCCCTGGGGTGGAGAACTGTTTTTT.

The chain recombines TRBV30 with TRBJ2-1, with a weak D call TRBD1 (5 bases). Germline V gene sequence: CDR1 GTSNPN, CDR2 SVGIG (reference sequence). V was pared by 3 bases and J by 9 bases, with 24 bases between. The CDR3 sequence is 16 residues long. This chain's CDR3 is CAWSIREYSPPGEQFF. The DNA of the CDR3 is TGTGCCTGGAGCATCAGGGAATATTCCCCACCGGGTGAGCAGTTCTTC. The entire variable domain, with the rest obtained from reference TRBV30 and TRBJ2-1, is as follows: SQTIHQWPATLVQPVGSPLSLECTVEGTSNPNLYWYRQAAGRGLQLLFYSVGIGQISSEVPQNLSASRPQDRQFILSSKKLLLSDSGFYLCAWSIREYSPPGEQFFGPGTRLTVL.